The T cell receptor (beta chain) under discussion was sequenced for a study of blood T cell repertoires in COVID-19. Study background: The origin of the acute and convalescent COVID-19 samples was the United States, Italy and Spain. T cells, B-cell-depleted T cells, or PBMCs supplied cDNA or gDNA.

This clone was observed a few times. The CDR3 covers 13 residues. With 2 bases clipped from V and 6 bases from J, the junction kept 3 bases outside the gene matches. CDR1 and CDR2 (germline): GTSNPN, SVGIG (reference sequence). Authors' processing steps: Reference gene primer amplification yielded estimated nucleated cell counts. Generated by immunoSEQ multiplex PCR, the TCRdb table keeps only in-frame clones and is missing some. The D gene and trimming were derived from the DNA, and the V and J assignments and clone size from that table. In the table there are about 200,000 clones, around four fifths of which are singletons.

The sequencing sample was made of peripheral blood. V and J are TRBV30 and TRBJ1-5, with TRBD1 identical over 8 bases. The sequence came from a man in his forties or fifties with acute or convalescent COVID-19. In nucleotides, the CDR3 is TGTGCCTGGAGTCGGCAGGGGGCTCAGCCCCAGCATTTT. This translates into CAWSRQGAQPQHF.